The next 16 T cell receptor beta chains were all read from a single sample in a study of T cells in Graves' hyperthyroidism and ophthalmopathy. Amplified regions were TCR beta CDR3 sequences from RNA transcripts. First-round RT-PCR targeting the TCR CDR3 was performed with the HTBI primer set. A single record per CDR3 protein comes from TCRdb applying MiXCR to the multiplex PCR reads. The repertoire holds around 800,000 distinct CDR3 sequences, with about two fifths as singletons. Input material: blood. The receptors stem from a young man with Graves' hyperthyroidism.

This clonotype was counted between two and nine times. This chain joins TRBV10-3 and TRBJ1-3, with unresolved D. This CDR3 spans 13 amino acids. Germline values: CDR1 ENHRY, CDR2 SYGVKD. Trimming removed 10 bases at V and 0 bases at J, with 10 bases between. The CDR3 reads CATRPNSGNTIYF. CDR3 bases: TGTGCCACTAGGCCGAACTCTGGAAACACCATATATTTT.

This clonotype was found a few times. V is TRBV6-5 and J is TRBJ2-2; D uncertain. Trimming took off 5 bases at V and 4 bases at J, with 8 bases between the two ends. The CDR3 totals 13 residues. Germline CDR1 is MNHEY and CDR2 is SVGAGI. CDR3 loop: CASSTGVTGELFF. In DNA, the CDR3 is TGTGCCAGCAGTACTGGGGTCACCGGGGAGCTGTTTTTT.

The chain uses TRBV15 and TRBJ2-7; D not certain. V was trimmed by 4 bases and J by 7 bases, leaving 11 bases between them. The CDR3 is 12 residues long. Looked up from germline, CDR1 is LNHNV and CDR2 is YYDKDF (reference sequence). In DNA, the CDR3 is TGTGCCACCAGCATGGCGACCGGGGAGCAGTACTTC. Its protein is CATSMATGEQYF.

This clonotype was recorded a few times. V usage is TRBV6-2 or TRBV6-3 and J usage is TRBJ1-6; D gene uncertain. Germline CDR1 MNHEY, CDR2 SVGEGT. V was pared by 6 bases and J by 14 bases, with 8 bases between. The CDR3 runs 10 residues. CDR3 coding DNA: TGTGCCAGCAGCTCCGGGTCCCTCCACTTT. This translates into CASSSGSLHF.

V gene TRBV5-1 combines with J gene TRBJ2-5; D remains ambiguous. The germline gives CDR1 SGHRS, CDR2 YFSETQ. The V gene lost 3 bases and the J gene lost 2 bases, with 14 bases spanning the gap. The CDR3 extends over 15 amino acids. The CDR3 reads CASSSERWSQETQYF. The DNA for the CDR3 is TGCGCCAGCAGCTCAGAAAGGTGGAGTCAAGAGACCCAGTACTTC.

This chain uses TRBV29-1 with TRBJ1-2; D remains ambiguous. From germline, CDR1 is SQVTM and CDR2 ANQGSEA. V was clipped by 4 bases and J by 8 bases, with 17 bases between them. The CDR3 is 13 residues long. Here the CDR3 reads CSVVEYYELGYTF. The CDR3, as DNA: TGCAGCGTTGTAGAATACTACGAGCTGGGCTACACCTTC.

The chain employs TRBV7-2 and TRBJ2-5, with D possibly TRBD2 on 5 matching bases. CDR1 SGHTA and CDR2 FQGNSA come from the germline V gene. V lost 3 bases and J 4 bases, leaving 9 bases between the germline ends. CDR3 size: 13 residues. The CDR3 bases are TGTGCCAGCAGCTTTGTCCGGGGAGAGACCCAGTACTTC. Its translation is CASSFVRGETQYF.

On this clonotype itself: Compared with germline, one end of the junction differs, possibly owing to a read error. The chain links TRBV6-1 to TRBJ1-6; D may be TRBD1 (6 bases). Germline V CDR1 and CDR2: MNHNS, SASEGT. This CDR3 has 18 residues. The CDR3 loop is CAISEASGGQGRNSPLHF. Here the CDR3 DNA reads TGTGCCATCAGTGAAGCTAGCGGGGGGCAGGGGCGTAATTCACCCCTCCACTTT.

This clonotype occurred many times. The J gene is TRBJ1-6, the V gene TRBV9; 11 positions agree with TRBD1. Trimming removed 2 bases from V and 7 bases from J; junction bases left unmatched: 2. CDR1 SGDLS and CDR2 YYNGEE come from the germline V gene. The CDR3 runs to 15 residues. The CDR3 spells CASSVGQGGNSPLHF. CDR3 DNA: TGTGCCAGCAGCGTGGGACAGGGGGGGAATTCACCCCTCCACTTT.

The genes are TRBV2 and TRBJ2-5; TRBD1 is a possible D gene (6 bases). The CDR3 has 18 residues. The germline V and J ends were trimmed by 5 bases and 2 bases, with 24 bases remaining between them. Germline V CDR1 and CDR2: SNHLY, FYNNEI. DNA of the CDR3: TGTGCCAGCAGTTTAGCACAGGGCGCAAGAAACCCACAAGAGACCCAGTACTTC. It translates to CASSLAQGARNPQETQYF.

The rearrangement links TRBV12-3 or TRBV12-4 to TRBJ1-5, with a tentative D call TRBD1 (6 bases). CDR3 length equals 10 residues. V gave up 10 bases and J gave up 11 bases, with 12 bases separating them. The CDR3 sequence is CATGRQAQHF. DNA for the CDR3: TGTGCCACCGGCAGACAGGCCCAGCATTTT.

As concerns this clonotype: At one end, the junction sequence differs from germline, possibly due to a read error. CDR3 loop: CASREALAPNEETQYF. In DNA, the CDR3 is TGTGCCAGCAGAGAAGCCCTCGCGCCAAATGAAGAGACCCAGTACTTC. V usage is TRBV6-1 and J usage is TRBJ2-5; D unresolved. The CDR3 totals 16 residues. The germline V gene encodes CDR1 MNHNS and CDR2 SASEGT.

The CDR3 DNA reads TGCAGTGCTAGGTTTAGGGGAGACACTGAAGCTTTCTTT. Protein product: CSARFRGDTEAFF. The chain has TRBV20-1 and TRBJ1-1; possible D gene TRBD1, 5 bases. The CDR3 totals 13 residues. Between the trimmed V and J ends, which lost 3 bases and 3 bases, there was a span of 11 bases. Germline CDR1 and CDR2: DFQATT and SNEGSKA (reference sequence).

This clonotype has ten or more counts. The V call is TRBV2, the J call TRBJ1-6, with D perhaps TRBD1 (6 bases). V was trimmed by 6 bases and J by 7 bases, leaving 16 bases between them. In germline, CDR1 is SNHLY, CDR2 FYNNEI. This CDR3 has 15 amino acids. CDR3 amino acids: CASREQGSVNSPLHF. Written as DNA, the CDR3 is TGTGCCAGCAGGGAACAGGGAAGTGTGAATTCACCCCTCCACTTT.

This rearrangement joins TRBV5-6 to TRBJ1-1, with D hard to call. This CDR3 comprises 16 residues. Trimming took off 0 bases at V and 2 bases at J, with 14 bases between the two ends. Germline CDR1 and CDR2: SGHDT and YYEEEE. This CDR3 is CASSLAGLPGNTEAFF. For the CDR3, the DNA is TGTGCCAGCAGCTTGGCCGGGCTCCCGGGAAACACTGAAGCTTTCTTT. Drawing the rest from reference TRBV5-6 and TRBJ1-1, the complete variable domain is DAGVTQSPTHLIKTRGQQVTLRCSPKSGHDTVSWYQQALGQGPQFIFQYYEEEERQRGNFPDRFSGHQFPNYSSELNVNALLLGDSALYLCASSLAGLPGNTEAFFGQGTRLTVV.

V and J are TRBV9 and TRBJ2-7; D possibly corresponds to TRBD2 (6 bases). Germline CDR1 reads SGDLS; CDR2 reads YYNGEE. There are 14 residues in the CDR3. V lost 0 bases to trimming and J lost 7 bases, with 14 bases between them. The CDR3 nucleotides read TGTGCCAGCAGCGTAGCACTAGCTGGTGCGGAGCAGTACTTC. Residues: CASSVALAGAEQYF.